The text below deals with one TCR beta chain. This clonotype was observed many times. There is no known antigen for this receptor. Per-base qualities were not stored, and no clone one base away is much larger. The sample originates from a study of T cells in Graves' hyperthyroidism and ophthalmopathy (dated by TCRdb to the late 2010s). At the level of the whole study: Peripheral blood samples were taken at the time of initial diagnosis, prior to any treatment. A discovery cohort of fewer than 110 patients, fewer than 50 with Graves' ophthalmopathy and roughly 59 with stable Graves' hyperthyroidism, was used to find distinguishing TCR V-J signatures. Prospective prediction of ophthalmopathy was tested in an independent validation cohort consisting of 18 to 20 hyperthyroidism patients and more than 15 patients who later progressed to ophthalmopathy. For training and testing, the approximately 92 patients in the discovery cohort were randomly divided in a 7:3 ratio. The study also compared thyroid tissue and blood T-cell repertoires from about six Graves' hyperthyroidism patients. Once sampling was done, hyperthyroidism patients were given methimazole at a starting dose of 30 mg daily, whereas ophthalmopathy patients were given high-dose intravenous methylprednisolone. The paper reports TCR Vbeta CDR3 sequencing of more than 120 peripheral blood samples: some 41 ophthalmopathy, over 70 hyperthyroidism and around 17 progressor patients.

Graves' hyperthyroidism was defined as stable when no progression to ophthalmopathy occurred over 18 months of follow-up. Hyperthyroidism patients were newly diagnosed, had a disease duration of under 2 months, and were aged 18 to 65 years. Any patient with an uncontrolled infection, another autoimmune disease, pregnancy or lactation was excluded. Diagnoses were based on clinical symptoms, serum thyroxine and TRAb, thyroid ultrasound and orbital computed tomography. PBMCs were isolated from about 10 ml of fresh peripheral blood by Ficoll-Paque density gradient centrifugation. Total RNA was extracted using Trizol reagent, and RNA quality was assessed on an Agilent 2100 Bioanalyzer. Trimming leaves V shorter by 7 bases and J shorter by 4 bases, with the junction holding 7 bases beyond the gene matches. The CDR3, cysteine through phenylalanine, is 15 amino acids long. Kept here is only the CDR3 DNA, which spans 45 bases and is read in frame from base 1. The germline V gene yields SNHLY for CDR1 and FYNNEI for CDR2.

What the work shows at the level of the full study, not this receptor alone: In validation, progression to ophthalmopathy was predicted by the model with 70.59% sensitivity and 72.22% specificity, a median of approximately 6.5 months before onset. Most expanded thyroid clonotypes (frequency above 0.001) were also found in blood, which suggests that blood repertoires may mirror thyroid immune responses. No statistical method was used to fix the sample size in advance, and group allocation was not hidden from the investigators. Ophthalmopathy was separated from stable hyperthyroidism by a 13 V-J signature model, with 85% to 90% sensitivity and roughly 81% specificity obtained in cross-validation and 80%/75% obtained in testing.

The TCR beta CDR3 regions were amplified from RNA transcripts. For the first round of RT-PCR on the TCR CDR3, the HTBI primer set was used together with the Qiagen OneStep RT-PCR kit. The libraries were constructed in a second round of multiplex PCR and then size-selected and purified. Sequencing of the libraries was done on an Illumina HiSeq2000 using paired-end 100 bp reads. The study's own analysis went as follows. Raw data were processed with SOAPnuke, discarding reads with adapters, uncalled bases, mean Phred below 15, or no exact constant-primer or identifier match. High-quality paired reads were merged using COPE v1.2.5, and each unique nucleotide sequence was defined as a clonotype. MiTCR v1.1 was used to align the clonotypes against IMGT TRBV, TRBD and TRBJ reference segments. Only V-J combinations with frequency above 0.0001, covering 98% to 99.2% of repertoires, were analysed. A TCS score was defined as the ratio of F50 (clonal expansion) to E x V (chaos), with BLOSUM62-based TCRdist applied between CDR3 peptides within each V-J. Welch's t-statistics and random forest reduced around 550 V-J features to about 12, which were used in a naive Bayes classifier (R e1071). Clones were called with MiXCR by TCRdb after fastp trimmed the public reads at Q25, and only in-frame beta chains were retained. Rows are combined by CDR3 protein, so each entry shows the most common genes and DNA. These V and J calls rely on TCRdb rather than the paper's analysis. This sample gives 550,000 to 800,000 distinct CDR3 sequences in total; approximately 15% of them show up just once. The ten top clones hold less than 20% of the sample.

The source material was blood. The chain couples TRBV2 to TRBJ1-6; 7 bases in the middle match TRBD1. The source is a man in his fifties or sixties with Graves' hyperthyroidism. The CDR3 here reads CASIARQGYNSPLHF. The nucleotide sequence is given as TGTGCCAGCATCGCGAGACAGGGATATAATTCACCCCTCCACTTT.